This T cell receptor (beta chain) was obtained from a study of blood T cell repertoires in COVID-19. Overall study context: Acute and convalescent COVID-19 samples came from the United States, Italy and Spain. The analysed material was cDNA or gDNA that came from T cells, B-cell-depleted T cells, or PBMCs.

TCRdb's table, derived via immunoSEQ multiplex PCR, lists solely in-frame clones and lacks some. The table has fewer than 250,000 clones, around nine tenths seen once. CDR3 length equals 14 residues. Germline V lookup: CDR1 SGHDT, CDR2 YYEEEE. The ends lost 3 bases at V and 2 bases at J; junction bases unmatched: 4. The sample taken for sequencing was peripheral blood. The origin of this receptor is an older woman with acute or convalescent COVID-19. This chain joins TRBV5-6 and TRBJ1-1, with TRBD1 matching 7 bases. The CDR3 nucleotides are TGTGCCAGCAGCTACAGACAGGGTAACACTGAAGCTTTCTTT. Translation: CASSYRQGNTEAFF.